These T cell receptor beta chains were read from a single sample in a study of metastatic and nonmetastatic thyroid tumors. TCRdb called clones again from the PCR reads with MiXCR. Of 25,000 to 30,000 clones listed, 3.7% were seen once; the top ten hold 3% to 3.5%. Source material: blood. The receptor set was obtained from a male donor with papillary thyroid cancer or a benign thyroid nodule (not recorded which). Some clones in this sample may be carry-over from other donors' samples. Each CDR3 is given with its conserved first and last residue. The order of the fields is CDR3 DNA, CDR3 protein, clone size, V gene, J gene, D gene. A D gene is named only where the DNA matches it firmly. Clone sizes are given selectively: once, few, many, or a class where the clone is expanded.

TGTGCCAGCAGTGACTCATCTAGCGGGGACTACAATGAGCAGTTCTTC	CASSDSSSGDYNEQFF	-	TRBV6-4	TRBJ2-1	TRBD2
TGTGCCAGCTACCTTGAGGGGGGGGGCCCACGCCAGTTCTTC	CASYLEGGGPRQFF	few	TRBV6-1	TRBJ2-1	-
TGTGCCAGCAGTCAAAACAGGGAGGTGGGTTCACCCCTCCACTTT	CASSQNREVGSPLHF	few	TRBV6-4	TRBJ1-6	-
TGCGCCAGCAGCTTGAGATGGGCGAGCTCCTACGAGCAGTACTTC	CASSLRWASSYEQYF	-	TRBV5-1	TRBJ2-7	-
TGTGCCACTCAGACAGGGGAGACTGAAAAACTGTTTTTT	CATQTGETEKLFF	-	TRBV6-1	TRBJ1-4	TRBD1
TGCGCCAGCAGCCAAGCGCAAGGACTAGGGGCAGATACGCAGTATTTT	CASSQAQGLGADTQYF	-	TRBV4-3	TRBJ2-3	TRBD2
TGTGCCAGCAGCGTAGGCTCTAGCACAGATACGCAGTATTTT	CASSVGSSTDTQYF	-	TRBV9	TRBJ2-3	-
TGTGCCAGCAGTACGGACGCAGATACGCAGTATTTT	CASSTDADTQYF	medium-sized	TRBV6-1	TRBJ2-3	-
TGTGCCAGCATTACAGGACAGGGTAGTTCGGAGCAGTACTTC	CASITGQGSSEQYF	many	TRBV28	TRBJ2-7	TRBD1
TGTGCCAGCAGCTTGGAGGTCAGCACTAACTATGGCTACACCTTC	CASSLEVSTNYGYTF	few	TRBV5-6	TRBJ1-2	-
TGTGCCAGCAGCTTAGCCCCCTCCCGCAATGAGCAGTTCTTC	CASSLAPSRNEQFF	few	TRBV11-1	TRBJ2-1	-
TGTGCCAGCAGTTTATCGACAGGCCCGAACACCGGGGAGCTGTTTTTT	CASSLSTGPNTGELFF	-	TRBV28	TRBJ2-2	-
TGTGCCAGCAGTTTCCTCAGCGGCACAGATACGCAGTATTTT	CASSFLSGTDTQYF	few	TRBV28	TRBJ2-3	-
TGTGCCAGCAGCTCTCAACAGGGGGCGTACACCGGGGAGCTGTTTTTT	CASSSQQGAYTGELFF	-	TRBV7-6	TRBJ2-2	TRBD1
TGTGCCAGCAGCCCAAGGTCAGCGGGAGGTTTTCGTGAGCAGTTCTTC	CASSPRSAGGFREQFF	-	TRBV7-9	TRBJ2-1	TRBD2
TGCAGCGTGCCGGGCCCCCTCGCGCAGTACTTC	CSVPGPLAQYF	many	TRBV29-1	TRBJ2-7	-
TGTGCAAGAAGCGTAGGAACCGGGCCTCCCTACACCTTC	CARSVGTGPPYTF	-	TRBV9	TRBJ1-2	-
TGTGCCAGCAGGCTTACCGGGGAGCTGTTTTTT	CASRLTGELFF	medium-sized	TRBV28	TRBJ2-2	-
TGCAGTGGTAGGACGGTGGCGAACACCGGGGAGCTGTTTTTT	CSGRTVANTGELFF	few	TRBV20-1	TRBJ2-2	-
TGCGCCAGCAGCCCAAGGACTAGCGGCCTGCCGAGCGACTACTACAATGAGCAGTTCTTC	CASSPRTSGLPSDYYNEQFF	few	TRBV5-1	TRBJ2-1	TRBD2
TGTGCCAGCAGTCCGGGGAGTCCTGGGGCCAACGTCCTGACCTTC	CASSPGSPGANVLTF	few	TRBV28	TRBJ2-6	-
TGCAGCCCCTTTCGGCACACCGAGACTGAGGCTTTCTTT	CSPFRHTETEAFF	-	TRBV20-1	TRBJ1-1	-
TGTGCCAGCAGGGCAGACAGGCTGAGCTCCTACGAGCAGTACTTC	CASRADRLSSYEQYF	medium-sized	TRBV2	TRBJ2-7	-
TGTGCCAGTAGTGAAGGGGTGGTGGCTCAGCCCCAGCATTTT	CASSEGVVAQPQHF	-	TRBV2	TRBJ1-5	-
TGTGCCAGCAGTTTTGGGGCGACCGCTGCTGGCTACACCTTC	CASSFGATAAGYTF	many	TRBV12-3/TRBV12-4	TRBJ1-2	-
TGTGCCAGCAAGTGGCGGGAGCCCCACAATGAGCAGTTCTTC	CASKWREPHNEQFF	medium-sized	TRBV27	TRBJ2-1	TRBD2
TGTGCCAGCAGCTTAGTTGCGCGGAACACTGAAGCTTTCTTT	CASSLVARNTEAFF	-	TRBV7-8	TRBJ1-1	-
TGTGCCAGCAGTTACTCGGTGGGGAGCTCCTACAATGAGCAGTTCTTC	CASSYSVGSSYNEQFF	-	TRBV6-2/TRBV6-3	TRBJ2-1	-
TGTGCCAGCAGTGACGAGGGGTATAATTCACCCCTCCACTTT	CASSDEGYNSPLHF	medium-sized	TRBV6-4	TRBJ1-6	-
TGTGCCAGCAGTTACTCGATGGGGTACACTGAAGCTTTCTTT	CASSYSMGYTEAFF	many	TRBV6-2/TRBV6-3	TRBJ1-1	-
TGTGCCAGCAGTGAAGAACAGGGGGTTAACACAGGGGAGCTGTTTTTT	CASSEEQGVNTGELFF	few	TRBV6-1	TRBJ2-2	TRBD1
TGCAGTGCTAACTCAGCGGGAGGCGGCACAGATACGCAGTATTTT	CSANSAGGGTDTQYF	many	TRBV20-1	TRBJ2-3	TRBD2
TGCGCCAGCAGTACCCAGACTAGCGCGAACACCGGGGAGCTGTTTTTT	CASSTQTSANTGELFF	many	TRBV5-1	TRBJ2-2	TRBD2
TGTGCCAGCAGTTACGAGTACGGGAACACTGAAGCTTTCTTT	CASSYEYGNTEAFF	few	TRBV6-2/TRBV6-3	TRBJ1-1	-
TGTGTCACGGCCGGGGGCGATAATTCACCCCTCCACTTT	CVTAGGDNSPLHF	medium-sized	TRBV28	TRBJ1-6	-
TGTGCCAGCCAGGAGGGTGGGGACCCTGGGGCCAACGTCCTGAACTTC	CASQEGGDPGANVLNF	few	TRBV6-2/TRBV6-3	TRBJ2-6	-
TGTGCCAGCATAGGCCGTTCTACGGTCGACGAGCAGTACTTC	CASIGRSTVDEQYF	medium-sized	TRBV28	TRBJ2-7	-
TGTGCCAGCAGTTCCCCCCCCTGGGGCACTGAAGCTTTCTTT	CASSSPPWGTEAFF	many	TRBV6-2/TRBV6-3	TRBJ1-1	-
TGTGCCAGCAGTGAGGAAACAGGGCGTTCACCCCTCCACTTT	CASSEETGRSPLHF	many	TRBV6-4	TRBJ1-6	-
TGTGCCAGCAGTTACTCGGGTTTTGGAACTAATGAAAAACTGTTTTTT	CASSYSGFGTNEKLFF	few	TRBV6-2/TRBV6-3	TRBJ1-4	-
TGCAGTGCCAATACCGACAGGACGTACGAGCAGTACTTC	CSANTDRTYEQYF	medium-sized	TRBV20-1	TRBJ2-7	-
TGCAGTGAAGCGGGACCAAGAACAGATACGCAGTATTTT	CSEAGPRTDTQYF	many	TRBV20-1	TRBJ2-3	TRBD2
TGTGCCAGCAGTTACAGGGGAGTGGAGGAGCTGTTTTTT	CASSYRGVEELFF	-	TRBV6-5	TRBJ2-2	-
TGTGCCAGCAGCTCAGATGCGGGCGGAAACTACGAGCAGTACTTC	CASSSDAGGNYEQYF	few	TRBV11-1	TRBJ2-7	-
TGTGCCAGCAGCCCACGCTGGGGGACTAGCTTTCCCCGAGGTGAGCAGTTCTTC	CASSPRWGTSFPRGEQFF	many	TRBV7-9	TRBJ2-1	TRBD2
TGTGCCAGCAGCCTGAACATGGAGACTGAAGCTTTCTTT	CASSLNMETEAFF	-	TRBV6-4	TRBJ1-1	-
TGTGCCAGCAGCCAAGGAATCAGCTCCTACGAGCAGTACTTC	CASSQGISSYEQYF	many	TRBV3-1	TRBJ2-7	-
TGTGCCAGCAGCACAGGACCCTCCTACGAGCAGTACTTC	CASSTGPSYEQYF	many	TRBV5-4	TRBJ2-7	-
TGTGCCAGCAGCCAGAAGGGTAGCAGTGAGCAGTTCTTC	CASSQKGSSEQFF	many	TRBV3-1	TRBJ2-1	-
TGTGCCAGCAGCCAAGAAGGACTTGGGGGGTATTTT	CASSQEGLGGYF	-	TRBV3-1	TRBJ2-3	-
TGCAGTGCTAACCGAGGGGCGGGAGGGACGAGCGATACGCAGTATTTT	CSANRGAGGTSDTQYF	many	TRBV20-1	TRBJ2-3	TRBD2
TGCGCCAGCAGTGTACAGGGTTCCTACGAGCAGTACTTC	CASSVQGSYEQYF	many	TRBV5-1	TRBJ2-7	-
TGCGCCAGCACCTCAGGGACAGACACCATGAACACTGAAGCTTTCTTT	CASTSGTDTMNTEAFF	few	TRBV5-1	TRBJ1-1	TRBD1
TGTGCCAGCAGTGGAGACAGGGACGGCTACACCTTC	CASSGDRDGYTF	few	TRBV25-1	TRBJ1-2	TRBD1
TGTGCCAGCACTGTGAGGGGGCGATTGGGGGGCTACACCTTC	CASTVRGRLGGYTF	few	TRBV6-2/TRBV6-3	TRBJ1-2	TRBD1